This is a list of T cell receptor beta chains from one sample in a study of shared clonotypes between healthy human individuals. Measured with immunoSEQ multiplex PCR; TCRdb has only the in-frame clones, and not every one. The sample lists about 120,000 clones, over 65% occurring once. Sequencing was performed on memory CD8+ T cells sorted from blood. The receptors were gathered from a woman in her 30s in good health. CDR3s include the opening cysteine and the closing phenylalanine or tryptophan. A D gene is named only where the DNA matches it firmly. Clone size is stated in some rows and not others, as once, few, many or a class when expanded.

clone size,J gene,V gene,D gene,CDR3 protein,CDR3 DNA
once,TRBJ2-1,TRBV5-6,TRBD2,CASSRLAGGFYYNEQFF,TGTGCCAGCAGCCGGTTAGCGGGAGGCTTTTACTACAATGAGCAGTTCTTC
.,TRBJ2-7,TRBV28,.,CASSTTGTAYEQYF,TGTGCCAGCAGTACAACAGGGACCGCCTACGAGCAGTACTTC
.,TRBJ2-5,TRBV6-4,.,CASSKPRGETQYF,TGTGCCAGCAGCAAACCCAGGGGAGAGACCCAGTACTTC
few,TRBJ2-4,TRBV6-1,.,CASTQGNIQYF,TGTGCCAGCACTCAGGGGAACATTCAGTACTTC
.,TRBJ1-1,TRBV5-6,.,CASSLRETDTEAFF,TGTGCCAGCAGCTTACGGGAAACGGACACTGAAGCTTTCTTT
few,TRBJ2-5,TRBV6-5,.,CASSRRGGGQETQYF,TGTGCCAGCAGCCGCAGGGGAGGGGGCCAAGAGACCCAGTACTTC
.,TRBJ2-1,TRBV6-5,.,CASSYYSPPPLFF,TGTGCCAGCAGTTACTATAGCCCGCCACCTTTGTTCTTC
.,TRBJ1-1,TRBV21-1,.,CASSIRVATLRTEAFF,TGTGCCAGCAGCATAAGGGTAGCTACACTTCGCACTGAAGCTTTCTTT
.,TRBJ2-2,TRBV9,.,CASSVVSTGELFF,TGTGCCAGCAGCGTAGTGTCTACGGGGGAGCTGTTTTTT
.,TRBJ1-1,TRBV6-5,.,CASSYSIDTEAFF,TGTGCCAGCAGTTACTCAATTGACACTGAAGCTTTCTTT
.,TRBJ1-5,TRBV7-9,TRBD1,CASSFDQGGQPQHF,TGTGCCAGCAGCTTTGACCAGGGGGGTCAGCCCCAGCATTTT
.,TRBJ2-3,TRBV7-9,.,CASSLGQASTDTQYF,TGTGCCAGCAGCTTAGGACAGGCGAGCACAGATACGCAGTATTTT
.,TRBJ2-7,TRBV27,.,CASSAGIPYEQYF,TGTGCCAGCAGTGCCGGGATCCCCTACGAGCAGTACTTC
.,TRBJ2-7,TRBV9,.,CASSVSWGNEQYF,TGTGCCAGCAGCGTAAGTTGGGGGAACGAGCAGTACTTC
.,TRBJ2-7,TRBV27,.,CASSVGSEQYF,TGTGCCAGCAGTGTGGGTAGCGAGCAGTACTTC
.,TRBJ2-7,TRBV6-5,.,CASSYGTDAGLQYF,TGTGCCAGCAGTTATGGGACTGATGCGGGGCTGCAGTACTTC
.,TRBJ2-7,TRBV19,.,CASSPRGATGGYEQYF,TGTGCCAGTAGTCCCCGGGGGGCTACGGGCGGCTACGAGCAGTACTTC
.,TRBJ2-1,TRBV30,TRBD2,CAWSIPGLAGQYNEQFF,TGTGCCTGGAGTATACCGGGACTAGCGGGACAATACAATGAGCAGTTCTTC
.,TRBJ1-5,TRBV4-1,.,CASSQEKGQGEQPQHF,TGCGCCAGCAGCCAAGAAAAAGGGCAGGGCGAACAGCCCCAGCATTTT
.,TRBJ2-2,TRBV28,TRBD2,CALSRGEGETGELFF,TGTGCCCTCAGTCGGGGGGAGGGCGAGACCGGGGAGCTGTTTTTT
.,TRBJ1-1,TRBV28,.,CASRARQGTEAFF,TGTGCCAGCAGAGCAAGACAAGGCACTGAAGCTTTCTTT
.,TRBJ2-2,TRBV11-2,.,CASSLGGRGITGELFF,TGTGCCAGCAGCTTAGGTGGTAGAGGGATCACCGGGGAGCTGTTTTTT
.,TRBJ2-7,TRBV25-1,.,CASSLGDRSYEQYF,TGTGCCAGCAGTCTGGGGGACCGAAGCTACGAGCAGTACTTC
.,TRBJ2-1,TRBV11-2,.,CASSSSRGDNEQFF,TGTGCCAGCAGCTCTAGTCGTGGGGACAATGAGCAGTTCTTC
.,TRBJ1-4,TRBV7-8,.,CASSQNDEKLFF,TGTGCCAGCAGCCAGAATGATGAAAAACTGTTTTTT
few,TRBJ2-1,TRBV19,TRBD2,CASSSKTGLAHNEQFF,TGTGCCAGTAGTTCCAAAACCGGACTAGCCCACAATGAGCAGTTCTTC
.,TRBJ2-3,TRBV14,.,CASSQDTRGKEISTDTQYF,TGTGCCAGCAGCCAAGATACTCGCGGGAAGGAGATTAGCACAGATACGCAGTATTTT
.,TRBJ2-7,TRBV5-6,.,CASSAGLTTYEQYF,TGTGCCAGCAGCGCAGGACTAACAACCTACGAGCAGTACTTC
few,TRBJ1-1,TRBV7-9,.,CASSPSQGRDVEAFF,TGTGCCAGCAGCCCGAGTCAGGGTCGAGACGTTGAAGCTTTCTTT
.,TRBJ2-5,TRBV10-3,.,CAISVMGEETQYF,TGTGCCATCAGTGTTATGGGAGAGGAGACCCAGTACTTC
.,TRBJ2-3,TRBV2,TRBD2,CASSSLAGGTADTQYF,TGTGCCAGCAGTTCCCTAGCGGGAGGAACGGCAGATACGCAGTATTTT
.,TRBJ2-2,TRBV28,.,CASRVTRGNTGELFF,TGTGCCAGCAGAGTTACCAGGGGGAACACCGGGGAGCTGTTTTTT
many,TRBJ2-5,TRBV9,.,CASSVAWGQETQYF,TGTGCCAGCAGCGTAGCTTGGGGCCAAGAGACCCAGTACTTC
.,TRBJ2-7,TRBV15,.,CATSREDISSSYEQYF,TGTGCCACCAGCAGGGAGGACATATCCAGCTCCTACGAGCAGTACTTC
.,TRBJ2-7,TRBV7-2,TRBD1,CASSSRGQAPYEQYF,TGTGCCAGCAGCTCCAGGGGGCAGGCCCCCTACGAGCAGTACTTC
.,TRBJ1-5,TRBV27,.,CASSLDSTNQPQHF,TGTGCCAGCAGCCTGGACAGTACCAATCAGCCCCAGCATTTT
.,TRBJ2-1,TRBV9,.,CASSKRDNEQFF,TGTGCCAGCAGCAAAAGGGACAATGAGCAGTTCTTC
.,TRBJ2-2,TRBV2,TRBD2,CASRGVGLALKEANTGELFF,TGTGCCAGCAGAGGCGTGGGACTAGCGTTAAAGGAGGCGAACACCGGGGAGCTGTTTTTT
.,TRBJ2-1,TRBV27,.,CASSFRDNEQFF,TGTGCCAGCAGTTTTAGAGACAATGAGCAGTTCTTC
.,TRBJ2-7,TRBV30,.,CAWSVRYPHQTYEQYF,TGTGCCTGGAGTGTACGTTATCCGCACCAGACCTACGAGCAGTACTTC
.,TRBJ2-2,TRBV4-1,.,CASSGGWGTGELFF,TGCGCCAGCAGCGGGGGGTGGGGCACCGGGGAGCTGTTTTTT
.,TRBJ2-7,TRBV6-5,TRBD1,CASSYRGQYEQYF,TGTGCCAGCAGTTACAGGGGACAGTACGAGCAGTACTTC
few,TRBJ2-7,TRBV5-6,.,CASSLTGLAAGEQYF,TGTGCCAGCAGCTTAACCGGCTTGGCGGCCGGGGAGCAGTACTTC
.,TRBJ2-3,TRBV28,.,CAAQSIMGSVVTDTQYF,TGTGCCGCCCAATCAATCATGGGGAGTGTGGTCACAGATACGCAGTATTTT
.,TRBJ1-2,TRBV7-9,.,CASSPPGGETYGYTF,TGTGCCAGCAGCCCGCCTGGGGGCGAAACATATGGCTACACCTTC
once,TRBJ1-2,TRBV29-1,.,CSVVARPDGYTF,TGCAGCGTTGTCGCTCGGCCGGATGGCTACACCTTC
few,TRBJ2-7,TRBV2,.,CASSEGISYEQYF,TGTGCCAGCAGTGAGGGGATTTCCTACGAGCAGTACTTC
.,TRBJ2-7,TRBV30,TRBD2,CACRAGVGYEQYF,TGTGCCTGTCGGGCGGGAGTCGGCTACGAGCAGTACTTC
few,TRBJ2-7,TRBV25-1,.,CASSEKEGKQYF,TGTGCCAGCAGTGAAAAGGAAGGAAAGCAGTACTTC
.,TRBJ2-3,TRBV14,TRBD1,CASSLIDRQGLRRTDTQYF,TGTGCCAGCAGTCTAATAGATCGACAGGGTTTACGACGTACAGATACGCAGTATTTT
.,TRBJ1-5,TRBV27,.,CASSFDFPSNQPQHF,TGTGCCAGCAGTTTTGATTTCCCCTCCAATCAGCCCCAGCATTTT
.,TRBJ2-3,TRBV19,TRBD2,CASRSSGKITDTQYF,TGTGCCAGTAGATCTAGCGGGAAAATCACAGATACGCAGTATTTT
.,TRBJ2-7,TRBV5-4,.,CASSLEPGAPYEQYF,TGTGCCAGCAGCTTGGAACCGGGAGCCCCCTACGAGCAGTACTTC
many,TRBJ1-5,TRBV28,.,CANTWTDFNQPQHF,TGTGCCAACACGTGGACAGACTTCAATCAGCCCCAGCATTTT